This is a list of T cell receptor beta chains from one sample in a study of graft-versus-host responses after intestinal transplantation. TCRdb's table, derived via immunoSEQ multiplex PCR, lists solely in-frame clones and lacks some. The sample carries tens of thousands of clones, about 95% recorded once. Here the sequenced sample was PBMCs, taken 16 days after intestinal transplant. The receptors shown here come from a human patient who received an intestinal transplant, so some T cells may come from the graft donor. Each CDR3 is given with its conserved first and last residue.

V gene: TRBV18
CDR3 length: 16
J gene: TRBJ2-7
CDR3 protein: CASSPLGGADYYEQYF

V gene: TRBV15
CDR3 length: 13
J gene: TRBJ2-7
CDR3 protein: CATCPGQGYEQYF

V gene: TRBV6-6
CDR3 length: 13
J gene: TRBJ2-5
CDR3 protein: CASSPALRETQYF

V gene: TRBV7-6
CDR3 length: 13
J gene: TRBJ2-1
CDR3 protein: CASSLTGYNEQFF

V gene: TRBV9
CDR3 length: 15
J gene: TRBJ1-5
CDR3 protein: CASSVAGEDNQPQHF

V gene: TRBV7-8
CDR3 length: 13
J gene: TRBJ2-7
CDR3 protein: CASSLASSYEQYF

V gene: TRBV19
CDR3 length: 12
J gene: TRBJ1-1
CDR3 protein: CASSGKNTEAFF

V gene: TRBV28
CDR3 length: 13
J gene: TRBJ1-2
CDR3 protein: CASSLAQNYGYTF

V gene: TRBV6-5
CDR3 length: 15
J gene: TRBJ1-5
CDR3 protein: CASSRGQTSNQPQHF

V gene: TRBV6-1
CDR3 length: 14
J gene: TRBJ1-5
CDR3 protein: CASSEGQGYQPQHF

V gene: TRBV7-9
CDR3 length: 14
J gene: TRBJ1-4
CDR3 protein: CASSQTGTGEKLFF

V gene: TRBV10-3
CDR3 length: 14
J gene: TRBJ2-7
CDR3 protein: CAISDGQGSYEQYF

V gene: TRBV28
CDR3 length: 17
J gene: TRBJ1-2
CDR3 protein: CASSLVANRGGQYGYTF

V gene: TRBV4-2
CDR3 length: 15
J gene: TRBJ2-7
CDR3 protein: CASSAGSSGRSEQYF

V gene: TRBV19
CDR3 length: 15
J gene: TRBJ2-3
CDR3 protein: CASSTTSGTGDTQYF

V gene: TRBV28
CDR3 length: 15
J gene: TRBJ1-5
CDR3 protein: CASSFVAGGNQPQHF

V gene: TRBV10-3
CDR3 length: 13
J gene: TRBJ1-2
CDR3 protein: CAISVWGPDGYTF

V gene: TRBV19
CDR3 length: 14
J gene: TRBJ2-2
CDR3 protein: CASSIRGPTGELFF

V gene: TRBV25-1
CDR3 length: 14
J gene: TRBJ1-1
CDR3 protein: CASTQTGEDTEAFF

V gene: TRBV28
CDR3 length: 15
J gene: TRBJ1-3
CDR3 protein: CASSLGGGVGNTIYF

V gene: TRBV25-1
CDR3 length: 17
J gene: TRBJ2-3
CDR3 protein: CASALAGGPRSSDTQYF

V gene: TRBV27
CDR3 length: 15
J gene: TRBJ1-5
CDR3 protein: CASSPQGAGNQPQHF

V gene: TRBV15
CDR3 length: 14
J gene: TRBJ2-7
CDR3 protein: CATSRGLGSYEQYF

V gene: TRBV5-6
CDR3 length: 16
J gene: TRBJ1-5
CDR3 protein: CASSLGEGVNNQPQHF

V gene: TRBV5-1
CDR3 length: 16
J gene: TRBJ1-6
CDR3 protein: CASSITPAQGTSPLHF

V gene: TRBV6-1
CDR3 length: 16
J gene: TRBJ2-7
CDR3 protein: CASSEGSSGRAYEQYF

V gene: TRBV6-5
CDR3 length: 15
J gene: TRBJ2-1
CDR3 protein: CASSLISGAYNEQFF

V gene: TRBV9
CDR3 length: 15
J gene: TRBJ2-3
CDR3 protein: CASSVEDRVTDTQYF

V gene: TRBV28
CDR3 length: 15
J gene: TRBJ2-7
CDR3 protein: CASSFGQGPSYEQYF

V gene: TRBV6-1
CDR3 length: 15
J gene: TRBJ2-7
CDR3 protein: CASSSRGGTSYEQYF

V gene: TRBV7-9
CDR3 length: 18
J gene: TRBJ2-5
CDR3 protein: CASSLRTLEGDSQETQYF